These 29 T cell receptor beta chains came from one sample sequenced in a study of shared clonotypes between healthy human individuals. Generated by immunoSEQ multiplex PCR, the TCRdb table keeps only in-frame clones and is missing some. The sample has about 2 million clones; about 95% are singletons. Material: naive CD4+ T cells sorted from blood. Subset meaning: CD45RA+ positively selected. These receptors all come from a young man in good health.

DNA for the CDR3: TGTGCCATCAGTGAGATAGGTGGGAACACTGAAGCTTTCTTT. Amino acid sequence: CAISEIGGNTEAFF. The chain joins TRBV10-3 to TRBJ1-1; the D is unclear. The germline gives CDR1 ENHRY, CDR2 SYGVKD. The V and J ends lost 2 bases and 1 base respectively, with 8 bases between them. This CDR3 contains 14 residues.

V and J are TRBV5-4 and TRBJ2-1, with 11 bases aligning to TRBD2. Germline values: CDR1 SGHNT, CDR2 YYREEE (reference sequence). This CDR3 has 15 amino acids. V trimming: 2 bases; J trimming: 4 bases; junction bases outside the gene matches: 2. The chain's CDR3 is CASSLRLAGYNEQFF. The CDR3 nucleotides read TGTGCCAGCAGCTTAAGACTAGCGGGGTACAATGAGCAGTTCTTC. Supplemented by reference TRBV5-4 and TRBJ2-1, the full variable domain reads ETGVTQSPTHLIKTRGQQVTLRCSSQSGHNTVSWYQQALGQGPQFIFQYYREEENGRGNFPPRFSGLQFPNYSSELNVNALELDDSALYLCASSLRLAGYNEQFFGPGTRLTVL.

The V gene is TRBV5-1, the J gene TRBJ1-6; D gene ambiguous. Germline CDR1 is SGHRS and CDR2 is YFSETQ. The CDR3 runs to 16 residues. V dropped 6 bases and J dropped 2 bases, with 15 bases sitting between them. CDR3 protein: CASTELGFTYNSPLHF. CDR3 sequence (DNA): TGCGCCAGCACGGAGTTGGGGTTCACCTATAATTCACCCCTCCACTTT.

The CDR3 loop is CASTRDKEMNTEAFF. The CDR3 bases are TGTGCCAGCACCCGGGACAAGGAGATGAACACTGAAGCTTTCTTT. The V call is TRBV2, the J call TRBJ1-1, with D perhaps TRBD1 (6 bases). Deletions cut 7 bases from V and 0 bases from J, with 15 bases between. This CDR3 has 15 amino acids. In germline, CDR1 is SNHLY, CDR2 FYNNEI.

The chain carries TRBV28 and TRBJ2-5; D perhaps matches TRBD1 (6 bases). From germline, CDR1 is MDHEN and CDR2 SYDVKM. The CDR3 contains 14 residues. V was cut by 1 base and J by 5 bases, with 11 bases left in between. The CDR3 nucleotides read TGTGCCAGCAGTTTATTGGTAGGGGGTGAGACCCAGTACTTC. This codes for CASSLLVGGETQYF.

The J gene is TRBJ2-3, the V gene TRBV30; D call uncertain. The CDR3 runs to 19 residues. V was pared by 0 bases and J by 0 bases, with 22 bases between. Germline CDR1 and CDR2: GTSNPN and SVGIG (reference sequence). CDR3 bases: TGTGCCTGGAGTGTAGGTGTGTTAGCCACTCCCTTTAGCACAGATACGCAGTATTTT. It translates to CAWSVGVLATPFSTDTQYF.

The chain is built from TRBV5-4 and TRBJ1-6; 7 nucleotides match TRBD1. The trim removed 0 bases at V and 6 bases at J, leaving 9 bases unmatched. This CDR3 is 17 amino acids long. Per the germline V gene, CDR1 is SGHNT and CDR2 is YYREEE (reference sequence). The CDR3: CASSLAAGGMGNSPLHF. CDR3 DNA sequence: TGTGCCAGCAGCTTGGCGGCAGGGGGTATGGGTAATTCACCCCTCCACTTT.

CDR3 in amino acids: CASSEAGRGRGTEAFF. The CDR3 region has the DNA TGTGCCAGCAGTGAAGCGGGTAGGGGACGCGGCACTGAAGCTTTCTTT. The chain recombines TRBV2 with TRBJ1-1, with D possibly being TRBD1 (5 bases). This CDR3 comprises 16 residues. Trimming took 0 bases from V and 4 from J, leaving 15 bases between them. CDR1 and CDR2 from the germline V gene are SNHLY and FYNNEI. Variable domain in full (rest from reference TRBV2 and TRBJ1-1): EPEVTQTPSHQVTQMGQEVILRCVPISNHLYFYWYRQILGQKVEFLVSFYNNEISEKSEIFDDQFSVERPDGSNFTLKIRSTKLEDSAMYFCASSEAGRGRGTEAFFGQGTRLTVV.

This clone occurred once. This rearrangement joins TRBV21-1 to TRBJ1-3. TRBV21-1 is annotated as a pseudogene. The CDR3 covers 15 residues. CDR3 sequence reads: CASSPMGTDGNTIYF. DNA of the CDR3: TGTGCCAGCAGCCCCATGGGGACGGATGGAAACACCATATATTTT.

The J gene is TRBJ1-1, the V gene TRBV10-3; D might be TRBD1 (6 bases). Germline loops: CDR1 ENHRY, CDR2 SYGVKD. This CDR3 has 14 residues. Deletions cut 0 bases from V and 8 bases from J, with 13 bases between. CDR3 nucleotide sequence: TGTGCCATCAGTGAGTCAGGGGACACCCGGGAAGCTTTCTTT. Its protein product is CAISESGDTREAFF.

The table lists this clone with a count of one. Other DNA variants within this sample encode the same CDR3. The CDR3 DNA reads TGTGCCAGCAGCTCAGCAGGGGTACAAGAGACCCAGTACTTC. This sequence encodes CASSSAGVQETQYF. V and J are TRBV7-2 and TRBJ2-5, with a possible D match to TRBD1 (6 bases). The V gene's germline CDR1 is SGHTA and CDR2 FQGNSA. The CDR3 has 14 residues. V lost 4 bases, J lost 2 bases, and 11 bases lay in between. Drawing the rest from reference TRBV7-2 and TRBJ2-5, the complete variable domain is GAGVSQSPSNKVTEKGKDVELRCDPISGHTALYWYRQSLGQGLEFLIYFQGNSAPDKSGLPSDRFSAERTGGSVSTLTIQRTQQEDSAVYLCASSSAGVQETQYFGPGTRLLVL.

This chain joins TRBV5-1 and TRBJ2-5; D possibly corresponds to TRBD2 (6 bases). The V end lost 4 bases, the J end lost 0 bases, and 7 bases lay between the germline ends. The germline V gene encodes CDR1 SGHRS and CDR2 YFSETQ. The CDR3 sequence is 13 residues long. The CDR3 spells CASSRDYQETQYF. The DNA for the CDR3 is TGCGCCAGCAGCCGGGACTACCAAGAGACCCAGTACTTC. Together with reference TRBV5-1 and TRBJ2-5, the CDR3 gives the full variable domain: KAGVTQTPRYLIKTRGQQVTLSCSPISGHRSVSWYQQTPGQGLQFLFEYFSETQRNKGNFPGRFSGRQFSNSRSEMNVSTLELGDSALYLCASSRDYQETQYFGPGTRLLVL.

The chain carries TRBV5-6 and TRBJ2-1, with 9 bases fitting TRBD2. Germline V CDR1 and CDR2: SGHDT, YYEEEE. Unmatched junction bases numbered 8, after V lost 1 base and J lost 9 bases. The CDR3 length is 15 residues. CDR3 sequence (DNA): TGTGCCAGCAGCTTGCTGCGGGGGGGAGTCGGTGAGCAGTTCTTC. Protein: CASSLLRGGVGEQFF.

The chain carries TRBV4-3 and TRBJ2-3, with 13 bases lining up with TRBD2. This CDR3 is built from 17 residues. The V segment lost 4 bases and the J segment 4 bases; nucleotides outside the gene matches: 8. Germline V gene lookup returns CDR1 LGHNA and CDR2 YSLEER. CDR3: CASSPYGLAGAADTQYF. DNA of the CDR3: TGCGCCAGCAGCCCTTATGGACTAGCGGGAGCGGCAGATACGCAGTATTTT.

The V and J genes are TRBV15 and TRBJ1-2, with a possible D match to TRBD1 (6 bases). CDR3 length: 13 residues. Trimming pared 4 bases from V and 3 bases from J, leaving 9 bases between. Germline assignment: CDR1 LNHNV and CDR2 YYDKDF (reference sequence). The CDR3: CATSNRVDYGYTF. CDR3 coding DNA: TGTGCCACCAGCAACAGGGTCGACTATGGCTACACCTTC.

The rearrangement uses TRBV6-5 and TRBJ2-7, with D unclear. Trimming removed 8 bases at V and 4 bases at J, with 15 bases between. Germline V gene sequence: CDR1 MNHEY, CDR2 SVGAGI. The CDR3 extends over 13 amino acids. CDR3 protein: CASGVSPFYEQYF. The CDR3 DNA follows: TGTGCCAGCGGAGTTAGTCCCTTTTACGAGCAGTACTTC.

CDR3 sequence (DNA): TGTGCCAGCAGTGAAGTGACAGGGTGGGAGCAGTACTTC. Its protein product is CASSEVTGWEQYF. V gene TRBV2 combines with J gene TRBJ2-7; 7 bases line up with TRBD1. This CDR3 spans 13 amino acids. Germline assignment: CDR1 SNHLY and CDR2 FYNNEI. The V gene end was trimmed by 1 base and the J gene end by 7 bases; junction bases not matched to a gene: 4.

The rearrangement links TRBV6-1 to TRBJ2-7; D is possibly TRBD2 (6 bases). This CDR3 region has 15 residues. Between the trimmed V and J ends, which lost 6 bases and 1 base, there was a span of 16 bases. Germline V lookup: CDR1 MNHNS, CDR2 SASEGT. The CDR3 nucleotides read TGTGCCAGCAGGTGGGTGGGGGGACTTTCCTACGAGCAGTACTTC. It yields the protein CASRWVGGLSYEQYF.

This clone came up once. V usage is TRBV2 and J usage is TRBJ1-4; 7 bases agree with TRBD1. Germline V gives CDR1 SNHLY, CDR2 FYNNEI. Unmatched junction bases numbered 4, after V lost 6 bases and J lost 0 bases. This CDR3 is 15 amino acids long. Here the CDR3 DNA reads TGTGCCAGCAGGGGGGACAGTGCAACTAATGAAAAACTGTTTTTT. Translation gives CASRGDSATNEKLFF.

This clone was picked up one time. The rearrangement uses TRBV30 and TRBJ2-1; a weak D match, TRBD1 (5 bases). Germline V gene data show CDR1 as GTSNPN and CDR2 as SVGIG (reference sequence). The CDR3 spans 15 residues. Deletions cut 0 bases from V and 12 bases from J, with 21 bases between. CDR3 sequence: CAWSVSYSPQGAQFF. The CDR3 region has the DNA TGTGCCTGGAGTGTAAGCTACAGCCCCCAGGGCGCGCAGTTCTTC.

Concerning this clone: The same CDR3 can be traced to other DNA sequences in this sample. The chain recombines TRBV10-3 with TRBJ2-1; 8 positions agree with TRBD2. J lost 0 bases, V lost 6 bases, and 4 bases had no gene match. The length of the CDR3 is 15 residues. Germline CDR1 and CDR2: ENHRY and SYGVKD. The CDR3, as DNA: TGTGCCATCAGCCCCAGCGGGAGCTCCTACAATGAGCAGTTCTTC. Amino acids: CAISPSGSSYNEQFF.

The V and J genes are TRBV6-4 and TRBJ1-5; tentatively, D is TRBD1 (5 bases). Trimming removed 6 bases from V and 4 bases from J, with 10 bases in between. The CDR3 runs 13 residues. The germline CDR1 and CDR2 sequences are MRHNA and SNTAGT. The DNA for the CDR3 is TGTGCCAGCAGCCGGGACGGTAATCAGCCCCAGCATTTT. The encoded protein is CASSRDGNQPQHF.

The chain recombines TRBV28 with TRBJ2-7; D is unresolved. The CDR3 runs 13 residues. V was clipped by 6 bases and J by 7 bases, with 16 bases between them. From germline, CDR1 is MDHEN and CDR2 SYDVKM. DNA for the CDR3: TGTGCCAGCAGGTCACGGATTTTCGGGGAGCAGTACTTC. As protein: CASRSRIFGEQYF.

A word on this clone: In the same sample, other DNA sequences code for this CDR3. This chain links TRBV20-1 with TRBJ1-1; tentatively, D is TRBD1 (6 bases). From germline, CDR1 is DFQATT and CDR2 SNEGSKA (reference sequence). Trimming removed 3 bases from V and 6 bases from J, with 8 bases in between. The CDR3 sequence is 11 residues long. Written as DNA, the CDR3 is TGCAGTGCTAGTGGGGGCCCTGAAGCTTTCTTT. Protein product: CSASGGPEAFF.

The rearrangement joins TRBV5-1 to TRBJ2-7, with 12 bases matching TRBD2. Germline V gene data show CDR1 as SGHRS and CDR2 as YFSETQ. With V trimmed by 4 bases and J by 3 bases, 8 bases remained unmatched. The CDR3 totals 16 residues. The CDR3 here is CASSLIWTSGDYEQYF. CDR3 coding DNA: TGCGCCAGCAGCCTAATCTGGACTAGCGGGGACTACGAGCAGTACTTC. Drawing the rest from reference TRBV5-1 and TRBJ2-7, the complete variable domain is KAGVTQTPRYLIKTRGQQVTLSCSPISGHRSVSWYQQTPGQGLQFLFEYFSETQRNKGNFPGRFSGRQFSNSRSEMNVSTLELGDSALYLCASSLIWTSGDYEQYFGPGTRLTVT.

DNA for the CDR3: TGTGCCAGCACCGGAGTAGGGGGTGAGACCCAGTACTTC. This codes for CASTGVGGETQYF. The V gene is TRBV2, the J gene TRBJ2-5; maybe TRBD1 (6 bases). Germline V lookup: CDR1 SNHLY, CDR2 FYNNEI. Trimming left V 7 bases short and J 5 bases short, with 14 bases between. The CDR3 contains 13 residues.

J is TRBJ2-5 and V is TRBV2, with D unclear. Germline values: CDR1 SNHLY, CDR2 FYNNEI. V was trimmed by 4 bases and J by 5 bases, leaving 8 bases between them. This CDR3 spans 12 amino acids. This CDR3 is CASSVAPETQYF. The CDR3 DNA reads TGTGCCAGCAGTGTAGCTCCGGAGACCCAGTACTTC.

This clone was seen only once. The CDR3 here is CASTPGGWDYGYTF. For the CDR3, the DNA is TGTGCCAGCACTCCGGGGGGCTGGGACTATGGCTACACCTTC. This rearrangement joins TRBV25-1 to TRBJ1-2, with a weak D call TRBD1 (6 bases). The CDR3 consists of 14 residues. Per germline, CDR1 MGHDK and CDR2 SYGVNS. Trimming took off 7 bases at V and 3 bases at J, with 15 bases between the two ends.

V and J are TRBV7-6 and TRBJ1-1, with D possibly being TRBD1 (6 bases). The CDR3 sequence is 16 residues long. Per germline, CDR1 SGHVS and CDR2 FNYEAQ. Trimming took off 5 bases at V and 0 bases at J, with 16 bases between the two ends. This CDR3 is CASSRPRGVMNTEAFF. The CDR3 DNA reads as TGTGCCAGCAGCCGTCCCAGGGGCGTAATGAACACTGAAGCTTTCTTT.